What follows describes a single T cell receptor beta chain. The antigen remains unidentified. The data stem from a study of neoadjuvant anti-PD-1 for oral cavity cancer. Regarding time point: after neoadjuvant nivolumab, at surgical resection. Cohort: HPV-negative, locally advanced oral cavity squamous cell carcinoma patients. CDR1 is LGHNA and CDR2 is YSLEER in the germline V gene. Trimming cost V 0 bases and J 4 bases, with 22 bases left between them. The CDR3 sequence is 19 residues long. This table comes from immunoSEQ multiplex PCR, and its TCRdb copy is limited to in-frame clones, with some not included. The profile covers about 15,000 clones, with approximately 35% appearing a single time and just under 40% taken by the ten largest. General study results and limits: With a few patients per group, TCR findings need larger cohorts.

The chain couples TRBV4-3 to TRBJ2-1; a weak D match, TRBD2 (6 bases). This receptor was identified in a person between 35 and 79 years old with oral cavity squamous cell carcinoma. The sample consisted of tumor tissue, taken after nivolumab (anti-PD-1) treatment. The DNA of the CDR3 is TGCGCCAGCAGCCAAGATTGGGACTTTGGTTTAGGCTCGTACAATGAGCAGTTCTTC. Encoded protein: CASSQDWDFGLGSYNEQFF.